The present entry profiles one T cell receptor (beta chain) with its context. This specimen comes from a study of T cells after somatic rescue of genetic block. TCRdb's table, derived via immunoSEQ multiplex PCR, lists solely in-frame clones and lacks some. The table has 60,000 to 90,000 clones, approximately 91% seen once. The material sequenced was peripheral blood mononuclear cells (PBMCs). This TCR came from a man aged 25 to 40.

The CDR3, as DNA: TGTGCCTGGTCAGAGCGGGGTCAGCCCCAGCATTTT. Its protein is CAWSERGQPQHF. V is TRBV30 and J is TRBJ1-5; D is uncertain. There are 12 residues in the CDR3. Germline V gene data show CDR1 as GTSNPN and CDR2 as SVGIG (reference sequence). V was trimmed by 5 bases and J by 6 bases, leaving 11 bases between them.